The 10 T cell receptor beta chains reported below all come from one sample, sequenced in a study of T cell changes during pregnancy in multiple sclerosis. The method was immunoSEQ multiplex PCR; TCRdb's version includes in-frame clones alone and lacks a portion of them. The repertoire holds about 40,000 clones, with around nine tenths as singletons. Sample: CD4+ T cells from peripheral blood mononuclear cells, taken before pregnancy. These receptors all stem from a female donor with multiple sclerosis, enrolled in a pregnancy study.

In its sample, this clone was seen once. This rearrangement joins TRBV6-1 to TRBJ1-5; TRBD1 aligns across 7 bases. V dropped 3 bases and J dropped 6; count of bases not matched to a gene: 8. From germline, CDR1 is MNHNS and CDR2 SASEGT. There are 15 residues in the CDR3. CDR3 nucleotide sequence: TGTGCCAGCAGTGAGCGAGGGGGCCTGAGTCAGCCCCAGCATTTT. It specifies CASSERGGLSQPQHF.

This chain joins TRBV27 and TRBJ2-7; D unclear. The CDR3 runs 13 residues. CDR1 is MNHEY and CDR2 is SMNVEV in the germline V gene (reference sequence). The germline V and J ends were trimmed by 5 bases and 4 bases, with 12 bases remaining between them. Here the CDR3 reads CASSPSMRYEQYF. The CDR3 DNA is TGTGCCAGCAGTCCGTCTATGCGTTACGAGCAGTACTTC.

DNA of the CDR3: TGTGCCAGCAGCTTCGGACGAGGGAACGAGCAGTACTTC. It encodes CASSFGRGNEQYF. The J gene is TRBJ2-7, the V gene TRBV5-6; D may be TRBD2 (5 bases). The V and J ends lost 2 bases and 5 bases respectively, with 11 bases between them. This CDR3 is built from 13 residues. Per germline, CDR1 SGHDT and CDR2 YYEEEE.

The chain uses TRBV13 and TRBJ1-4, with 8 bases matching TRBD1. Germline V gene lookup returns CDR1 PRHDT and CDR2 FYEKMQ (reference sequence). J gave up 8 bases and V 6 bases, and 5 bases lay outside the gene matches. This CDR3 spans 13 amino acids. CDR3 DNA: TGTGCCAGCAGTTATAGACAGGGGGAAAAACTGTTTTTT. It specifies CASSYRQGEKLFF. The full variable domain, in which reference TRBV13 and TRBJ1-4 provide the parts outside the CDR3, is AAGVIQSPRHLIKEKRETATLKCYPIPRHDTVYWYQQGPGQDPQFLISFYEKMQSDKGSIPDRFSAQQFSDYHSELNMSSLELGDSALYFCASSYRQGEKLFFGSGTQLSVL.

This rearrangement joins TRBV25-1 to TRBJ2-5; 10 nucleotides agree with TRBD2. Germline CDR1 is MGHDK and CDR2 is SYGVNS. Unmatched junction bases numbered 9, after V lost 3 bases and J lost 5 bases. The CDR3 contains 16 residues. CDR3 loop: CASSDLLAGVRETQYF. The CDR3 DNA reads TGTGCCAGCAGTGATCTGCTAGCGGGAGTTAGGGAGACCCAGTACTTC.

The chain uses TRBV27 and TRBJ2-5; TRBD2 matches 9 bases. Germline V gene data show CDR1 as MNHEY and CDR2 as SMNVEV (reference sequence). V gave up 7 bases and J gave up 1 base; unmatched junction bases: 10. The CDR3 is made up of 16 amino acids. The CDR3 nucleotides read TGTGCCAGCACCCTCCGGAGCGGGAGGCCCCAAGAGACCCAGTACTTC. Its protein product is CASTLRSGRPQETQYF.

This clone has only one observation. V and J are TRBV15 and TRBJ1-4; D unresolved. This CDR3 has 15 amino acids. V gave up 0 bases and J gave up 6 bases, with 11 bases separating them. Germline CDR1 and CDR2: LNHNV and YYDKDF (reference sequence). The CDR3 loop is CATSRDGRSHEKLFF. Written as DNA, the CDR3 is TGTGCCACCAGCAGAGATGGCAGGTCGCATGAAAAACTGTTTTTT.

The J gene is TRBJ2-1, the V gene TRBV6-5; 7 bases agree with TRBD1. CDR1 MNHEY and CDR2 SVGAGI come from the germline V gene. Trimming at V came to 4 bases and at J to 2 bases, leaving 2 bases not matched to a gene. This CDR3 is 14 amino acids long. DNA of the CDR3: TGTGCCAGCAGTTGGGACAGCACCTACAATGAGCAGTTCTTC. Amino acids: CASSWDSTYNEQFF.

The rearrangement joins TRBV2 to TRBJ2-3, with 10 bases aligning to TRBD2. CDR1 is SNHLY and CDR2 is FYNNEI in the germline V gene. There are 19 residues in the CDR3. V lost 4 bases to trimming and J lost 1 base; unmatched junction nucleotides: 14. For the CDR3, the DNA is TGTGCCAGCAGTGGGGGGAGACTAGCGGGTCGCCGGGGCACAGATACGCAGTATTTT. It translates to CASSGGRLAGRRGTDTQYF.

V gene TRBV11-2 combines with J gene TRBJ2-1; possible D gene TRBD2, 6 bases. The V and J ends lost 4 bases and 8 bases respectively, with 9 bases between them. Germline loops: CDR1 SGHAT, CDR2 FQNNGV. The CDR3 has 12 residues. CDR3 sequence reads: CASSSAGYEQFF. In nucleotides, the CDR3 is TGTGCCAGCAGCTCCGCGGGGTATGAGCAGTTCTTC.